This T cell receptor beta chain was observed in a study of blood T cell repertoires in COVID-19. Study context: The United States, Italy and Spain provided the acute and convalescent COVID-19 samples.

Original data processing: Estimation of nucleated cell counts was performed using reference gene primer amplification. The protocol was immunoSEQ multiplex PCR, while the TCRdb copy is restricted to in-frame clones and leaves out a portion. The V and J calls and clone size are taken from that table; D and trimming were inferred from the DNA. Among 190,000 or so clones listed, around 83% were seen once. The CDR3 sequence is 14 residues long. Trimming left V 4 bases short and J 8 bases short, with 17 bases between. Germline lookup yields CDR1 MGHDK and CDR2 SYGVNS. This sequence joins TRBV25-1 and TRBJ1-2, with D maybe TRBD1 (6 bases). The receptor's source is a man in his fifties or sixties with active or convalescent COVID-19. The material sequenced was peripheral blood. Written as DNA, the CDR3 is TGTGCCAGCAGTGGCCCGGGGGGGGCCGTGGGCTACACCTTC. Residues: CASSGPGGAVGYTF.